The 28 T cell receptor beta chains below were found in one sample sequenced in a study of CD8 T cells in Susac syndrome. Random-hexamer reverse transcription was applied to roughly 0.5 to 1 ug RNA. TCRdb redid the calling of the immunoSEQ multiplex PCR reads with MiXCR, one entry per CDR3 protein. This table holds fewer than 200,000 distinct CDR3 sequences, roughly 94% found once. Sequencing was done on a sample of CD4+ T cells from PBMCs. The receptors shown here come from a human donor with Susac syndrome.

The rearrangement joins TRBV29-1 to TRBJ1-1; 9 bases line up with TRBD1. Germline CDR1 SQVTM, CDR2 ANQGSEA. This CDR3 has 12 amino acids. The trim removed 7 bases at V and 4 bases at J, leaving 4 bases unmatched. DNA for the CDR3: TGCAGCGGTCAGACAGGGGGCACTGAAGCTTTCTTT. This sequence encodes CSGQTGGTEAFF.

V is TRBV29-1 and J is TRBJ1-1; 9 positions match TRBD1. CDR3 length: 13 residues. Germline CDR1 SQVTM, CDR2 ANQGSEA. Losses at the gene ends were 1 base for V and 7 bases for J; bases not matched to a gene: 4. The CDR3 bases are TGCAGCGTTGAAGCCAGGGACAGGGATGAAGCTTTCTTT. Translating it yields CSVEARDRDEAFF.

The chain carries TRBV12-3 or TRBV12-4 and TRBJ2-2, with D perhaps TRBD1 (5 bases). The ends were cut back, 4 bases at V and 1 base at J, with 13 bases in the middle. The CDR3 is made up of 16 amino acids. The CDR3 reads CASSSDPDRNTGELFF. As DNA, the CDR3 is TGTGCCAGCAGTTCAGACCCCGACAGGAACACCGGGGAGCTGTTTTTT.

This clonotype was observed a few times. The J gene is TRBJ2-7, the V gene TRBV6-5; tentative D call: TRBD1 (5 bases). Trimming shortened V by 6 bases and J by 3 bases, and 9 bases separated the two germline ends. The CDR3 has 12 residues. CDR1 and CDR2 (germline): MNHEY, SVGAGI. The CDR3 region is CASRDDSYEQYF. DNA of the CDR3: TGTGCCAGCAGGGATGACAGCTACGAGCAGTACTTC.

The chain is built from TRBV10-3 and TRBJ1-2, with unresolved D. The CDR3 consists of 13 residues. The V end lost 0 bases, the J end lost 4 bases, and 6 bases lay between the germline ends. CDR1 ENHRY and CDR2 SYGVKD come from the germline V gene. CDR3 DNA sequence: TGTGCCATCAGTGAGTCGGAGGTCTATGGCTACACCTTC. Protein sequence: CAISESEVYGYTF.

The chain links TRBV25-1 to TRBJ1-5; D is possibly TRBD1 (5 bases). Per the germline V gene, CDR1 is MGHDK and CDR2 is SYGVNS. This CDR3 contains 14 residues. V was shortened by 3 bases and J by 8 bases, with 14 bases between the two germline ends. The CDR3 loop reads CASSDSHRPEPQHF. The CDR3 DNA reads TGTGCCAGCAGTGATTCCCACAGGCCTGAGCCCCAGCATTTT.

The CDR3: CASSRQPPPGGELFF. CDR3 nucleotide sequence: TGTGCCAGTAGTAGGCAACCGCCACCCGGCGGGGAGCTGTTTTTT. The chain is built from TRBV19 and TRBJ2-2; no firm D call. The CDR3 runs 15 residues. The germline V gene has CDR1 LNHDA and CDR2 SQIVND (reference sequence). Trimming removed 4 bases at V and 7 bases at J, with 16 bases between.

The chain is built from TRBV7-2 and TRBJ2-5; D unclear. Trimming cost V 7 bases and J 2 bases, with 20 bases left between them. The CDR3 runs to 16 residues. Germline V gene lookup returns CDR1 SGHTA and CDR2 FQGNSA. The CDR3: CASTWGMAGAQETQYF. The CDR3 bases are TGTGCCAGCACCTGGGGTATGGCAGGAGCTCAAGAGACCCAGTACTTC.

The chain has TRBV3-1 and TRBJ2-6; either TRBD1 or TRBD2 may fit D (5 bases each). Per germline, CDR1 LGHDT and CDR2 YNNKEL (reference sequence). The CDR3 has 16 residues. Between the trimmed V and J ends, which lost 2 bases and 4 bases, there was a span of 12 bases. CDR3 nucleotide sequence: TGTGCCAGCAGCCAATTCGGGGCATCAGGGGCCAACGTCCTGACTTTC. Translating it yields CASSQFGASGANVLTF.

This chain connects TRBV25-1 to TRBJ2-3, with D perhaps matching TRBD1 (5 bases). The CDR3 runs 13 residues. V was shortened by 4 bases and J by 6 bases, with 11 bases between the two germline ends. Germline V gene data show CDR1 as MGHDK and CDR2 as SYGVNS. The CDR3 nucleotides read TGTGCCAGCAGTGGGTTAGGGGCTGATACGCAGTATTTT. It translates to CASSGLGADTQYF.

The rearrangement links TRBV5-4 to TRBJ2-2, with D perhaps TRBD1 or TRBD2 (5 bases each). The CDR3 runs 14 residues. The V gene lost 4 bases and the J gene lost 6 bases, with 13 bases spanning the gap. Germline V gene data show CDR1 as SGHNT and CDR2 as YYREEE (reference sequence). This CDR3 reads CASSPPLGAGELFF. The CDR3 region has the DNA TGTGCCAGCAGCCCCCCTCTGGGGGCCGGGGAGCTGTTTTTT.

The chain carries TRBV19 and TRBJ2-3; D not resolved. The CDR3 sequence is 15 residues long. The germline V and J ends were trimmed by 1 base and 1 base, with 9 bases remaining between them. The V gene's germline CDR1 is LNHDA and CDR2 SQIVND (reference sequence). The DNA of the CDR3 is TGTGCCAGTAGTATAGTTGCCCTAGGCACAGATACGCAGTATTTT. Translating gives CASSIVALGTDTQYF.

This clonotype was detected only a few times. The gene calls are TRBV12-3 or TRBV12-4 and TRBJ2-2; D unresolved. The CDR3 totals 14 residues. The ends were cut back, 5 bases at V and 5 bases at J, with 12 bases in the middle. CDR3 loop: CASSPSLGTGELFF. The DNA of the CDR3 is TGTGCCAGCAGTCCCTCATTGGGGACCGGGGAGCTGTTTTTT.

The chain has TRBV12-5 and TRBJ2-3; the match to TRBD2 covers 9 bases. The germline V gene has CDR1 LGHNT and CDR2 FRNRAP. This CDR3 is 16 amino acids long. The V segment lost 6 bases and the J segment 0 bases; nucleotides outside the gene matches: 7. The CDR3 region is CASGRQRGVSTDTQYF. The CDR3 coding sequence is TGTGCTAGTGGACGCCAGCGGGGGGTCAGCACAGATACGCAGTATTTT.

The V gene is TRBV7-2, the J gene TRBJ1-4; D remains unclear. Trimming took 8 bases from V and 6 from J, leaving 19 bases between them. The CDR3 has 15 amino acids. Germline lookup yields CDR1 SGHTA and CDR2 FQGNSA. The CDR3, as DNA: TGTGCCAGCCAAGGAGGCCCGGCGAGGGATGAAAAACTGTTTTTT. Its protein is CASQGGPARDEKLFF. Filled out from reference TRBV7-2 and TRBJ1-4, the complete variable domain reads GAGVSQSPSNKVTEKGKDVELRCDPISGHTALYWYRQSLGQGLEFLIYFQGNSAPDKSGLPSDRFSAERTGGSVSTLTIQRTQQEDSAVYLCASQGGPARDEKLFFGSGTQLSVL.

The rearrangement uses TRBV5-1 and TRBJ2-5, with unresolved D. This CDR3 is 16 amino acids long. Germline-derived CDR1 and CDR2 are SGHRS and YFSETQ. V lost 0 bases and J 2 bases, leaving 14 bases between the germline ends. CDR3 nucleotide sequence: TGCGCCAGCAGCTTGGGTTTTGGAACCTTACAAGAGACCCAGTACTTC. Amino acids: CASSLGFGTLQETQYF.

The chain employs TRBV6-5 and TRBJ2-4; maybe TRBD2 (5 bases). The CDR3 covers 18 residues. V was pared by 0 bases and J by 2 bases, with 17 bases between. CDR1 and CDR2 (germline): MNHEY, SVGAGI. The CDR3: CASSYSTTTRGPKNIQYF. CDR3 coding DNA: TGTGCCAGCAGTTACTCGACAACGACACGGGGTCCCAAAAACATTCAGTACTTC.

The rearrangement joins TRBV30 to TRBJ2-3; 8 nucleotides align to TRBD2. V was pared by 2 bases and J by 3 bases, with 7 bases of the junction left unmatched. Germline CDR1 GTSNPN, CDR2 SVGIG (reference sequence). CDR3 size: 15 residues. CDR3: CAWSNYAGGTDTQYF. CDR3 DNA: TGTGCCTGGAGTAACTACGCGGGGGGAACAGATACGCAGTATTTT. The entire variable domain, with the rest obtained from reference TRBV30 and TRBJ2-3, is as follows: SQTIHQWPATLVQPVGSPLSLECTVEGTSNPNLYWYRQAAGRGLQLLFYSVGIGQISSEVPQNLSASRPQDRQFILSSKKLLLSDSGFYLCAWSNYAGGTDTQYFGPGTRLTVL.

This clonotype was seen once. V usage is TRBV4-3 and J usage is TRBJ2-3; a possible D gene is TRBD2 (6 bases). V was pared by 0 bases and J by 5 bases, with 12 bases between. From germline, CDR1 is LGHNA and CDR2 YSLEER. CDR3 length equals 15 residues. The chain's CDR3 is CASSQESGRRDTQYF. The CDR3 DNA reads as TGCGCCAGCAGCCAAGAGTCCGGGAGACGAGATACGCAGTATTTT.

This chain links TRBV2 with TRBJ1-4; possibly TRBD1 for D (5 bases). V was trimmed by 6 bases and J by 7 bases, leaving 18 bases between them. The germline V gene encodes CDR1 SNHLY and CDR2 FYNNEI. The CDR3 covers 15 residues. Here the CDR3 DNA reads TGTGCCAGCAGCGCCGAGGGGAAGGGAAGTGAAAAACTGTTTTTT. It codes for CASSAEGKGSEKLFF.

The rearrangement uses TRBV5-6 and TRBJ1-6; possible D gene TRBD1, 6 bases. Trimming cost V 4 bases and J 8 bases, with 16 bases left between them. Per the germline V gene, CDR1 is SGHDT and CDR2 is YYEEEE. The length of the CDR3 is 15 residues. The CDR3 here is CASSPETGRHSPLHF. As DNA, the CDR3 is TGTGCCAGCAGCCCTGAGACAGGCCGGCATTCACCCCTCCACTTT. Full variable domain (rest looked up from reference TRBV5-6 and TRBJ1-6): DAGVTQSPTHLIKTRGQQVTLRCSPKSGHDTVSWYQQALGQGPQFIFQYYEEEERQRGNFPDRFSGHQFPNYSSELNVNALLLGDSALYLCASSPETGRHSPLHFGNGTRLTVT.

The chain is built from TRBV7-2 and TRBJ2-5, with 7 bases lining up with TRBD1. This CDR3 is 16 amino acids long. J lost 8 bases, V lost 5 bases, and 17 bases had no gene match. Germline CDR1 reads SGHTA; CDR2 reads FQGNSA. The CDR3 DNA is TGTGCCAGCAGCCAGACAGGGTGGGGGCAGGTCGAAACCCAGTACTTC. It encodes CASSQTGWGQVETQYF.

This chain uses TRBV30 with TRBJ2-3, with D possibly being TRBD1 (6 bases). CDR1 is GTSNPN and CDR2 is SVGIG in the germline V gene (reference sequence). The V gene lost 1 base and the J gene lost 4 bases, with 12 bases spanning the gap. The CDR3 spans 14 residues. The CDR3 reads CAWSAPKGADTQYF. DNA of the CDR3: TGTGCCTGGAGTGCTCCAAAGGGGGCAGATACGCAGTATTTT.

The rearrangement uses TRBV10-3 and TRBJ2-7, with 9 bases aligning to TRBD1. Per germline, CDR1 ENHRY and CDR2 SYGVKD. V lost 6 bases to trimming and J lost 2 bases; unmatched junction nucleotides: 5. The CDR3 consists of 14 residues. This CDR3 reads CAISPRTGAYEQYF. The CDR3 DNA reads TGTGCCATCAGCCCAAGGACAGGGGCCTACGAGCAGTACTTC.

The chain recombines TRBV12-5 with TRBJ2-7; D gene uncertain. The CDR3 is 11 residues long. The germline gives CDR1 LGHNT, CDR2 FRNRAP. V was pared by 6 bases and J by 7 bases, with 10 bases between. CDR3 bases: TGTGCTAGTGGCCGGTTAATGGAGCAGTACTTC. Protein sequence: CASGRLMEQYF.

The chain links TRBV4-3 to TRBJ2-7; weak D call: TRBD1 (5 bases). This CDR3 is built from 15 residues. Germline V gene data show CDR1 as LGHNA and CDR2 as YSLEER. V lost 0 bases to trimming and J lost 5 bases, with 14 bases between them. As DNA, the CDR3 is TGCGCCAGCAGCCAAGACGCCAGGGTGAAGGACGAGCAGTACTTC. This gives the protein CASSQDARVKDEQYF.

The chain combines TRBV24-1 with TRBJ2-5, with 7 bases matching TRBD1. Germline V lookup: CDR1 KGHDR, CDR2 SFDVKD. V lost 4 bases, J lost 5 bases, and 3 bases stayed unmatched. The CDR3 is 13 residues long. CDR3 sequence (DNA): TGTGCCACCAGTGACGGGACAGAGGAGACCCAGTACTTC. This gives the protein CATSDGTEETQYF.

This clonotype was picked up one time. V is TRBV6-2 or TRBV6-3 and J is TRBJ2-7; 8 bases line up with TRBD2. CDR1 is MNHEY and CDR2 is SVGEGT in the germline V gene. J lost 4 bases, V lost 8 bases, and 10 bases had no gene match. The CDR3 has 14 amino acids. This CDR3 is CASVRGGSKYEQYF. The CDR3 region has the DNA TGTGCCAGCGTTCGCGGGGGGTCGAAATACGAGCAGTACTTC.